Presented here are 26 T cell receptor beta chains from one specimen sequenced in a study of cytomegalovirus exposure and HLA in healthy donors. Vbeta (60) and Jbeta (13) primers were used in the PCR. Assay used: immunoSEQ multiplex PCR; TCRdb lists only in-frame clones, some missing. Counted here are roughly 150,000 clones, roughly 79% occurring once; the ten biggest clones make up about 1.4%. The sequenced sample consisted of PBMCs. Every receptor here comes from a man in his forties in good health and CMV-seronegative.

This clone was picked up one time. This chain connects TRBV5-4 to TRBJ1-3; 9 bases fit TRBD1. This CDR3 is 18 amino acids long. J lost 0 bases, V lost 4 bases, and 11 bases had no gene match. Germline loops: CDR1 SGHNT, CDR2 YYREEE (reference sequence). CDR3 residues: CASSLGQGAPYSGNTIYF. Here the CDR3 DNA reads TGTGCCAGCAGCCTGGGACAGGGAGCTCCCTACTCTGGAAACACCATATATTTT.

The chain couples TRBV10-3 to TRBJ2-5; TRBD2 matches at 9 bases. Trimming at V came to 2 bases and at J to 2 bases, leaving 9 bases not matched to a gene. The CDR3 totals 17 residues. The germline gives CDR1 ENHRY, CDR2 SYGVKD. CDR3 protein: CAISEGRTSALQETQYF. CDR3 coding DNA: TGTGCCATCAGTGAGGGGAGGACTAGCGCCCTACAAGAGACCCAGTACTTC.

The chain employs TRBV27 and TRBJ2-5; D call uncertain. V lost 5 bases, J lost 1 base, and 11 bases lay in between. Germline V gene lookup returns CDR1 MNHEY and CDR2 SMNVEV (reference sequence). This CDR3 region has 14 residues. Here the CDR3 reads CASSSPWAQETQYF. The CDR3 bases are TGTGCCAGCAGTAGTCCGTGGGCCCAAGAGACCCAGTACTTC.

This chain joins TRBV5-1 and TRBJ2-6; 12 bases are a match to TRBD1. This CDR3 is 18 amino acids long. V was pared by 0 bases and J by 4 bases, with 5 bases of the junction left unmatched. Germline V gene lookup returns CDR1 SGHRS and CDR2 YFSETQ. The CDR3 reads CASSLGDRGPRGANVLTF. The CDR3 DNA is TGCGCCAGCAGCTTGGGGGACAGGGGGCCTAGAGGGGCCAACGTCCTGACTTTC.

In this sample, this clone turned up a few times. The V and J genes are TRBV2 and TRBJ1-5, with 8 nucleotides matching TRBD1. The junction had 5 bases not matched to a gene; V was cut back by 1 base and J by 9 bases. The CDR3 sequence is 14 residues long. Germline CDR1 is SNHLY and CDR2 is FYNNEI. This CDR3 is CASSEGTGIGPQHF. The CDR3 DNA is TGTGCCAGCAGTGAAGGGACAGGGATAGGGCCCCAGCATTTT.

This clone was seen more than once but under ten times. One end of the junction is discordant with germline, which a read error may explain. The chain links TRBV5-1 to TRBJ1-2, with D unresolved. Germline V gives CDR1 SGHRS, CDR2 YFSETQ. The CDR3 runs 13 residues. In DNA form, the CDR3 reads TGTGCCAGCACCCCCGGAGGGAACTATGGCTACACCTTC. Protein sequence: CASTPGGNYGYTF.

The J gene is TRBJ2-7, the V gene TRBV11-3, with a weak D call TRBD2 (6 bases). V dropped 3 bases and J dropped 6 bases, with 15 bases sitting between them. Germline V CDR1 and CDR2: SGHNT, YENEEA. The CDR3 loop spans 14 amino acids. Written as DNA, the CDR3 is TGTGCCAGCAGCTTCGGGGGAGGCCCCACCGAGCAGTACTTC. This translates into CASSFGGGPTEQYF. Complete variable domain (other parts from reference TRBV11-3 and TRBJ2-7): EAGVVQSPRYKIIEKKQPVAFWCNPISGHNTLYWYLQNLGQGPELLIRYENEEAVDDSQLPKDRFSAERLKGVDSTLKIQPAELGDSAVYLCASSFGGGPTEQYFGPGTRLTVT.

This sequence joins TRBV2 and TRBJ2-7; 7 bases agree with TRBD2. CDR3 length: 15 residues. Germline values: CDR1 SNHLY, CDR2 FYNNEI. The V segment lost 8 bases and the J segment 6 bases; nucleotides outside the gene matches: 16. The CDR3 DNA is TGTGCCAGCCAGCCCTTCCTAGGGGAGGGTGGCGAGCAGTACTTC. It yields the protein CASQPFLGEGGEQYF.

The chain is built from TRBV5-1 and TRBJ2-4; perhaps TRBD2 as D (5 bases). In germline, CDR1 is SGHRS, CDR2 YFSETQ. This CDR3 has 16 residues. With 0 bases removed from V and 1 base from J, the gap between germline ends came to 11 bases. The CDR3 here is CASSLGDREAKNIQYF. The CDR3 DNA reads TGCGCCAGCAGCTTGGGAGATAGGGAGGCCAAAAACATTCAGTACTTC.

The chain couples TRBV4-1 to TRBJ2-7, with a possible D match to TRBD1 (6 bases). The germline CDR1 and CDR2 sequences are MGHRA and YSYEKL. The CDR3 sequence is 15 residues long. Trimming cost V 4 bases and J 6 bases, with 19 bases left between them. The CDR3 region is CASSRQGGTGIEQYF. CDR3 coding DNA: TGCGCCAGCAGCCGTCAAGGGGGAACAGGGATCGAGCAGTACTTC.

The V and J genes are TRBV4-2 and TRBJ1-1; 7 nucleotides match TRBD1. V shed 1 base, J shed 1 base, and the junction held 3 bases outside the gene matches. The CDR3 totals 15 residues. Germline V CDR1 and CDR2: LGHNA, YNFKEQ. CDR3: CASSQVDRRNTEAFF. The CDR3 DNA is TGTGCCAGCAGCCAAGTGGACAGGAGGAACACTGAAGCTTTCTTT.

The chain couples TRBV28 to TRBJ1-1; D not resolved. The length of the CDR3 is 11 residues. The V end lost 2 bases, the J end lost 4 bases, and 2 bases lay between the germline ends. Germline V CDR1 and CDR2: MDHEN, SYDVKM. CDR3 protein: CASSLLTEAFF. The DNA of the CDR3 is TGTGCCAGCAGTTTACTCACTGAAGCTTTCTTT.

This clone was detected only a few times. CDR3 amino acids: CAWSVRGITEAFF. In DNA form, the CDR3 reads TGTGCCTGGAGTGTTCGGGGGATCACTGAAGCTTTCTTT. The chain joins TRBV30 to TRBJ1-1; D perhaps matches TRBD1 (5 bases). Germline V gene data show CDR1 as GTSNPN and CDR2 as SVGIG (reference sequence). V shed 0 bases and J shed 4 bases, with 9 bases lying between them. The CDR3 runs 13 residues.

The chain has TRBV10-3 and TRBJ2-3; 8 nucleotides line up with TRBD2. The germline V gene has CDR1 ENHRY and CDR2 SYGVKD. The CDR3 totals 14 residues. The ends lost 8 bases at V and 1 base at J; junction bases unmatched: 5. CDR3: CAILSGMGTDTQYF. CDR3 sequence (DNA): TGTGCCATCCTTAGCGGGATGGGCACAGATACGCAGTATTTT.

V is TRBV7-3 and J is TRBJ2-7, with unresolved D. This CDR3 comprises 11 residues. The germline V and J ends were trimmed by 2 bases and 7 bases, with 6 bases remaining between them. The germline V gene has CDR1 SGHTA and CDR2 FQGTGA. Here the CDR3 DNA reads TGTGCCAGCAGCTTAGCCTGGGAGCAGTACGTC. Its protein product is CASSLAWEQYV.

CDR3 sequence reads: CASRPGDSFDEQFF. The CDR3, as DNA: TGTGCCAGCAGGCCTGGCGACTCTTTCGATGAGCAGTTCTTC. The chain links TRBV7-9 to TRBJ2-1; no definite D call. The CDR3 covers 14 residues. CDR1 and CDR2 from the germline V gene are SEHNR and FQNEAQ (reference sequence). V gave up 6 bases and J gave up 8 bases, with 17 bases separating them.

Concerning this clone: A junction boundary mismatches the germline segment, possibly from a read error. The genes are TRBV10-3 and TRBJ2-6; 8 positions match TRBD1. The length of the CDR3 is 14 residues. Germline V gene lookup returns CDR1 ENHRY and CDR2 SYGVKD. The CDR3 loop reads CAIADRAGANGLTF. In DNA form, the CDR3 reads TGTGCCATCGCGGACAGGGCTGGGGCCAACGGCCTGACTTTC.

The genes are TRBV27 and TRBJ1-2; perhaps TRBD1 as D (5 bases). This CDR3 comprises 16 residues. The V gene's germline CDR1 is MNHEY and CDR2 SMNVEV (reference sequence). The germline V and J ends were trimmed by 5 bases and 4 bases, with 20 bases remaining between them. CDR3 sequence (DNA): TGTGCCAGCAGTCCGACCTTTGGCAGGACACTCTATGGCTACACCTTC. It yields the protein CASSPTFGRTLYGYTF.

The chain joins TRBV19 to TRBJ2-5; 15 bases match TRBD2. With the DNA end fitting TRBJ2-7 better, the J assignment may be wrong. The CDR3 length is 16 residues. The germline V gene has CDR1 LNHDA and CDR2 SQIVND (reference sequence). The CDR3 protein is CASSVGLAGGPAEQYF. For the CDR3, the DNA is TGTGCCAGTAGTGTCGGACTAGCGGGAGGGCCGGCCGAGCAGTACTTC.

The sample holds one count of this clone. The junction departs from the called germline gene at one end, perhaps through a read error. V and J are TRBV5-1 and TRBJ2-4; D remains ambiguous. The germline CDR1 and CDR2 sequences are SGHRS and YFSETQ. This CDR3 has 13 amino acids. CDR3 in amino acids: CASSSPEYNSQYF. CDR3 nucleotides: TGCGCCAGCAGCTCCCCCGAATACAACAGTCAGTACTTC.

Regarding this clone: Other DNA sequences in this sample translate to the same CDR3. The chain combines TRBV19 with TRBJ1-1, with D possibly matching TRBD1 (5 bases). The CDR3 consists of 13 residues. V was cut by 1 base and J by 4 bases, with 7 bases left in between. The germline V gene encodes CDR1 LNHDA and CDR2 SQIVND (reference sequence). CDR3 in amino acids: CASSIGQGTEAFF. In DNA, the CDR3 is TGTGCCAGTAGTATAGGGCAGGGCACTGAAGCTTTCTTT.

This chain connects TRBV7-6 to TRBJ1-1; 7 nucleotides line up with TRBD1. V lost 2 bases, J lost 1 base, and 4 bases stayed unmatched. Germline V gives CDR1 SGHVS, CDR2 FNYEAQ. This CDR3 has 15 residues. CDR3 residues: CASSLRGQPNTEAFF. The CDR3 bases are TGTGCCAGCAGCTTACGGGGACAGCCGAACACTGAAGCTTTCTTT.

V usage is TRBV5-6 and J usage is TRBJ1-5; D is ambiguous. Germline values: CDR1 SGHDT, CDR2 YYEEEE. CDR3 size: 14 residues. V lost 1 base and J lost 3, with 8 bases in between. CDR3 sequence reads: CASSLIQDNQPQHF. In DNA form, the CDR3 reads TGTGCCAGCAGCTTGATTCAGGACAATCAGCCCCAGCATTTT. The full variable domain, rest sourced from reference TRBV5-6 and TRBJ1-5, is DAGVTQSPTHLIKTRGQQVTLRCSPKSGHDTVSWYQQALGQGPQFIFQYYEEEERQRGNFPDRFSGHQFPNYSSELNVNALLLGDSALYLCASSLIQDNQPQHFGDGTRLSIL.

The chain links TRBV27 to TRBJ2-7; TRBD1 matches 7 bases. This CDR3 has 16 amino acids. After removal of 3 bases from V and 3 bases from J, the junction contained 11 bases not matched to a gene. The germline V gene has CDR1 MNHEY and CDR2 SMNVEV (reference sequence). Written as DNA, the CDR3 is TGTGCCAGCAGTTTTTCCCAGGGGGTTCCGTTCTACGAGCAGTACTTC. This translates into CASSFSQGVPFYEQYF.

This clone has a single count. The J gene is TRBJ1-1, the V gene TRBV5-1; 11 bases are shared with TRBD1. CDR1 is SGHRS and CDR2 is YFSETQ in the germline V gene. The J segment lost 1 base and the V segment lost 5 bases, leaving 16 bases of the junction unmatched. The CDR3 is 19 amino acids. The CDR3 region is CASSLKSGTGGFKNTEAFF. Written as DNA, the CDR3 is TGCGCCAGCAGTTTAAAGTCCGGGACAGGGGGTTTTAAGAACACTGAAGCTTTCTTT.

This clone was seen once. The chain is built from TRBV18 and TRBJ2-7; 12 bases line up with TRBD2. The V and J ends lost 0 bases and 5 bases, in that order; junction bases with no gene match: 2. The CDR3 has 15 amino acids. Germline lookup yields CDR1 KGHSH and CDR2 LQKENI. The CDR3 sequence: CASSPPSSGRDEQYF. The CDR3 nucleotides read TGTGCCAGCTCACCACCTTCTAGCGGGAGGGACGAGCAGTACTTC.